A single sample gave rise to the 28 T cell receptor beta chains below, sequenced in a study of blood T cell repertoires in COVID-19. Measured with immunoSEQ multiplex PCR; TCRdb has only the in-frame clones, and not every one. Among around 250,000 clones listed, around four fifths were seen once. Sequences were obtained from peripheral blood. These TCRs come from a man aged 35-49 years with active or convalescent COVID-19.

This rearrangement joins TRBV6-5 to TRBJ1-2; D possibly corresponds to TRBD1 (6 bases). Germline values: CDR1 MNHEY, CDR2 SVGAGI. Trimming cost V 7 bases and J 4 bases, with 19 bases left between them. There are 15 residues in the CDR3. CDR3 sequence: CASTTPGGGIYGYTF. The CDR3 region has the DNA TGTGCCAGCACCACCCCGGGAGGGGGGATCTATGGCTACACCTTC.

This clone was observed once. This chain links TRBV7-9 with TRBJ2-2, with D hard to call. This CDR3 contains 14 residues. Germline CDR1 is SEHNR and CDR2 is FQNEAQ (reference sequence). Trimming pared 3 bases from V and 0 bases from J, leaving 5 bases between. The CDR3 region has the DNA TGTGCCAGCAGCTTCGCGGCGAACACCGGGGAGCTGTTTTTT. This gives the protein CASSFAANTGELFF.

This clone was seen a few times. V is TRBV3-1 (or the pseudogene TRBV3-2) and J is TRBJ1-2; D is perhaps TRBD1 (6 bases). The V gene's germline CDR1 is LGHDT and CDR2 YNNKEL (reference sequence). The germline V and J ends were trimmed by 1 base and 4 bases, with 13 bases remaining between them. This CDR3 is 15 amino acids long. In DNA form, the CDR3 reads TGTGCCAGCAGCCAAGCCCCGGGACAATTCTATGGCTACACCTTC. The encoded protein is CASSQAPGQFYGYTF.

V and J are TRBV6-2 or TRBV6-3 and TRBJ1-5, with a weak D call TRBD1 (5 bases). V was clipped by 2 bases and J by 7 bases, with 9 bases between them. CDR1 and CDR2 from the germline V gene are MNHEY and SVGEGT. This CDR3 is 13 amino acids long. The CDR3 nucleotides are TGTGCCAGCAGTTACCAAAGACAGCAGCCCCAGCATTTT. This sequence encodes CASSYQRQQPQHF.

This chain links TRBV2 with TRBJ1-5, with unresolved D. CDR1 and CDR2 from the germline V gene are SNHLY and FYNNEI. Trimming removed 6 bases from V and 2 bases from J, with 5 bases in between. The CDR3 is 12 amino acids. The CDR3 loop reads CASRAGNQPQHF. CDR3 bases: TGTGCCAGCAGGGCAGGCAATCAGCCCCAGCATTTT.

The rearrangement uses TRBV7-2 and TRBJ1-3, with a weak D call TRBD1 (5 bases). CDR3 length equals 16 residues. Trimming removed 1 base at V and 3 bases at J, with 13 bases between. Germline assignment: CDR1 SGHTA and CDR2 FQGNSA. The CDR3 protein is CASSLGPNRIGNTIYF. CDR3 DNA: TGTGCCAGCAGCTTAGGACCCAACAGGATTGGAAACACCATATATTTT.

V usage is TRBV4-1 and J usage is TRBJ2-2; 8 nucleotides agree with TRBD1. CDR1 MGHRA and CDR2 YSYEKL come from the germline V gene. This CDR3 is built from 17 residues. The V gene end was trimmed by 9 bases and the J gene end by 7 bases; junction bases not matched to a gene: 19. CDR3 protein: CASKKPGQGDNLGELFF. The CDR3 nucleotides are TGCGCCAGTAAAAAGCCCGGACAGGGTGATAACCTCGGGGAGCTGTTTTTT.

This clone was detected once. The chain employs TRBV18 and TRBJ2-7, with a possible D match to TRBD1 (6 bases). CDR1 and CDR2 from the germline V gene are KGHSH and LQKENI. This CDR3 contains 17 residues. V was pared by 3 bases and J by 2 bases, with 20 bases between. In DNA form, the CDR3 reads TGTGCCAGCTCACCCCCGGGACAAGCTATCGACCCCTACGAGCAGTACTTC. Translating gives CASSPPGQAIDPYEQYF.

The V gene is TRBV9, the J gene TRBJ1-5, with 7 bases identical to TRBD1. J lost 1 base, V lost 5 bases, and 3 bases had no gene match. Germline V gene lookup returns CDR1 SGDLS and CDR2 YYNGEE. CDR3 length: 14 residues. The CDR3 DNA reads as TGTGCCAGCAGTTTGGGACAGAGCAATCAGCCCCAGCATTTT. Translation gives CASSLGQSNQPQHF.

This clone was picked up a small number of times. V and J are TRBV20-1 and TRBJ2-1; D might be TRBD1 (6 bases). Trimming pared 3 bases from V and 4 bases from J, leaving 13 bases between. Germline V gives CDR1 DFQATT, CDR2 SNEGSKA (reference sequence). The CDR3 spans 14 residues. Written as DNA, the CDR3 is TGCAGTGCTAGTAGTGATACAGGGTACAATGAGCAGTTCTTC. Translated: CSASSDTGYNEQFF.

J is TRBJ1-2 and V is TRBV29-1; D gene ambiguous. The CDR3 consists of 11 residues. The V end lost 7 bases, the J end lost 5 bases, and 11 bases lay between the germline ends. The germline V gene encodes CDR1 SQVTM and CDR2 ANQGSEA. Here the CDR3 DNA reads TGCAGCGGTAACGGAGAATATGGCTACACCTTC. Protein sequence: CSGNGEYGYTF.

This clone was detected a few times. The chain recombines TRBV7-9 with TRBJ1-1; 7 positions match TRBD1. Germline CDR1 and CDR2: SEHNR and FQNEAQ (reference sequence). The CDR3 sequence is 13 residues long. Trimming took 5 bases from V and 8 from J; bases not matched to a gene: 8. The CDR3 bases are TGTGCCAGCAGCGCGTTGGACAGGTCCGAAGCTTTCTTT. It codes for CASSALDRSEAFF.

The chain links TRBV6-6 to TRBJ1-5, with TRBD1 matching over 9 bases. There are 14 residues in the CDR3. V lost 7 bases and J lost 5; bases outside the gene matches: 6. CDR1 and CDR2 (germline): MNHNY, SVGAGI (reference sequence). DNA for the CDR3: TGTGCCAGCAAAGGACAGGGGAACGATCAGCCCCAGCATTTT. It is translated as CASKGQGNDQPQHF.

The rearrangement uses TRBV5-4 and TRBJ1-1; TRBD1 matches 7 bases. Germline V gene data show CDR1 as SGHNT and CDR2 as YYREEE (reference sequence). The CDR3 is 16 residues long. J lost 0 bases, V lost 0 bases, and 5 bases had no gene match. As DNA, the CDR3 is TGTGCCAGCAGCTTGGCCCCTGACAGGGTGAACACTGAAGCTTTCTTT. It specifies CASSLAPDRVNTEAFF.

V gene TRBV12-3 or TRBV12-4 combines with J gene TRBJ2-5; D is possibly TRBD1 (6 bases). Deletions cut 5 bases from V and 2 bases from J, with 9 bases between. The CDR3 spans 13 residues. CDR3 in DNA: TGTGCCAGCAGTAACAGGGAACAAGAGACCCAGTACTTC. Translation: CASSNREQETQYF.

The chain has TRBV27 and TRBJ1-2; D gene ambiguous. Trimming removed 5 bases from V and 7 bases from J, with 20 bases in between. Germline CDR1 is MNHEY and CDR2 is SMNVEV (reference sequence). The CDR3 is made up of 15 amino acids. Here the CDR3 reads CASSPGGSRRSGYTF. CDR3 coding DNA: TGTGCCAGCAGTCCCGGCGGCAGCCGAAGGTCTGGCTACACCTTC.

This clone was found once. The chain employs TRBV19 and TRBJ2-2, with D possibly matching TRBD1 (6 bases). V was clipped by 3 bases and J by 5 bases, with 13 bases between them. Germline values: CDR1 LNHDA, CDR2 SQIVND (reference sequence). The CDR3 covers 15 residues. The CDR3, as DNA: TGTGCCAGTAGTATGGGCCAGGGGCGTACCGGGGAGCTGTTTTTT. Encoded protein: CASSMGQGRTGELFF.

The V gene is TRBV11-2, the J gene TRBJ2-3; no firm D call. Germline assignment: CDR1 SGHAT and CDR2 FQNNGV. Trimming cost V 5 bases and J 1 base, with 7 bases left between them. The CDR3 length is 13 residues. CDR3 residues: CASSRLGTDTQYF. CDR3 DNA sequence: TGTGCCAGCAGCCGACTTGGCACAGATACGCAGTATTTT.

This clone has just one count. The chain is built from TRBV7-9 and TRBJ1-2; D gene uncertain. Trimming stripped 2 bases from V and 6 bases from J, with 10 bases between. The CDR3 extends over 13 amino acids. CDR1 is SEHNR, CDR2 FQNEAQ, per germline (reference sequence). The CDR3 DNA is TGTGCCAGCAGCTTAACGAGTTTCGATGGCTACACCTTC. As protein: CASSLTSFDGYTF.

A remark on this clone: This same CDR3 is encoded by further DNA sequences in the sample. The chain joins TRBV5-4 to TRBJ1-1, with D unclear. The CDR3 has 14 amino acids. V lost 0 bases and J lost 1, with 7 bases in between. The germline V gene encodes CDR1 SGHNT and CDR2 YYREEE (reference sequence). CDR3 nucleotide sequence: TGTGCCAGCAGCTTGGACAGACAGAACACTGAAGCTTTCTTT. This sequence encodes CASSLDRQNTEAFF. Combining the CDR3 with reference TRBV5-4 and TRBJ1-1 gives the whole variable domain ETGVTQSPTHLIKTRGQQVTLRCSSQSGHNTVSWYQQALGQGPQFIFQYYREEENGRGNFPPRFSGLQFPNYSSELNVNALELDDSALYLCASSLDRQNTEAFFGQGTRLTVV.

The genes are TRBV7-6 and TRBJ1-1; D is uncertain. Germline V gene sequence: CDR1 SGHVS, CDR2 FNYEAQ. CDR3 length: 14 residues. V shed 2 bases and J shed 1 base, with 8 bases lying between them. CDR3 bases: TGTGCCAGCAGCTTAAGTCAGAAGAACACTGAAGCTTTCTTT. Translated: CASSLSQKNTEAFF.

This chain uses TRBV2 with TRBJ2-1; D gene unclear. Per germline, CDR1 SNHLY and CDR2 FYNNEI. The V end lost 5 bases, the J end lost 8 bases, and 19 bases lay between the germline ends. The CDR3 is 15 amino acids. The CDR3: CASSSSRIQPDEQFF. The CDR3 DNA reads as TGTGCCAGCAGTTCGAGCAGGATACAGCCAGATGAGCAGTTCTTC.

The J gene is TRBJ1-1, the V gene TRBV15, with 9 positions matching TRBD1. Germline V gene lookup returns CDR1 LNHNV and CDR2 YYDKDF (reference sequence). The CDR3 length is 16 residues. The J segment lost 10 bases and the V segment lost 0 bases, leaving 12 bases of the junction unmatched. CDR3 sequence (DNA): TGTGCCACCAGCAGAGAGAGGGGAGGGGCGACAGGGGGAGCTTTCTTT. Translation gives CATSRERGGATGGAFF.

There are a few counts of this clone. V usage is TRBV19 and J usage is TRBJ1-1; D perhaps matches TRBD1 (5 bases). The CDR3 totals 14 residues. The V and J ends lost 4 bases and 4 bases respectively, with 13 bases between them. Germline V gene sequence: CDR1 LNHDA, CDR2 SQIVND (reference sequence). The CDR3 DNA follows: TGTGCCAGTAGTACCGGGCCCCAGGGCACTGAAGCTTTCTTT. Translated: CASSTGPQGTEAFF.

V is TRBV10-3 and J is TRBJ2-2; weak D call: TRBD2 (7 bases). Germline loops: CDR1 ENHRY, CDR2 SYGVKD. The CDR3 sequence is 14 residues long. Trimming removed 8 bases from V and 3 bases from J, with 13 bases in between. CDR3 region: CAIRGGADTGELFF. Written as DNA, the CDR3 is TGTGCCATCCGAGGGGGGGCCGACACCGGGGAGCTGTTTTTT.

The gene calls are TRBV10-1 and TRBJ2-3; no definite D call. The germline CDR1 and CDR2 sequences are WNHNN and SYGVQD (reference sequence). The length of the CDR3 is 13 residues. The ends were cut back, 3 bases at V and 1 base at J, with 5 bases in the middle. CDR3 DNA: TGCGCCAGCAGTGATTCAGGCACAGATACGCAGTATTTT. Amino acids: CASSDSGTDTQYF.

A single count supports this clone. The chain combines TRBV4-1 with TRBJ2-1, with TRBD2 matching 7 bases. V was clipped by 6 bases and J by 5 bases; unmatched bases: 13. In germline, CDR1 is MGHRA, CDR2 YSYEKL. The CDR3 has 16 amino acids. CDR3 sequence reads: CASRGGGREPHNEQFF. In DNA, the CDR3 is TGCGCCAGCAGGGGTGGCGGGCGGGAGCCGCACAATGAGCAGTTCTTC.

The J gene is TRBJ2-7, the V gene TRBV6-2 or TRBV6-3; TRBD1 agrees at 7 bases. The CDR3 length is 15 residues. The V gene end was trimmed by 6 bases and the J gene end by 2 bases; junction bases not matched to a gene: 10. The V gene's germline CDR1 is MNHEY and CDR2 SVGEGT. The CDR3 spells CASSPWTGRTYEQYF. CDR3 coding DNA: TGTGCCAGCAGCCCCTGGACAGGTCGCACCTACGAGCAGTACTTC.